This T cell receptor (beta chain) appears in the sequencing data of a study of shared clonotypes between healthy human individuals. The wider study: A couple of female and a few male donors aged 18 to 49 were enrolled. Study results and caveats: Naive subsets, compared against memory subsets, generally had larger estimated richness values.

Each replicate PCR on the sorted subsets used 200 to 250 ng DNA (around 30,000 T cell genomes). Assay: immunoSEQ multiplex PCR; the TCRdb copy retains only in-frame clones and omits some. The sample holds 1.5 million to 2.5 million clones, approximately 94% seen once. CD8 cells classed as naive were CD45RO-negative and positively selected for CCR7, excluding terminally differentiated effector memory CD45RA+ cells. Worth noting for this clone: Its antigen is undetermined.

Deletions cut 0 bases from V and 2 bases from J, with 12 bases between. This CDR3 region has 15 residues. Germline V CDR1 and CDR2: SGDLS, YYNGEE. The chain uses TRBV9 and TRBJ2-7; D is possibly TRBD1 or TRBD2 (5 bases each). Sequenced: naive CD8+ T cells sorted from blood. This TCR was recovered from a man aged 18 to 29 in good health. Here the CDR3 reads CASSVEWGMPYEQYF. The DNA for the CDR3 is TGTGCCAGCAGCGTAGAGTGGGGGATGCCCTACGAGCAGTACTTC.